This T cell receptor beta chain was identified during a study of CD8 T cells in Susac syndrome. The CDR3 covers 16 residues. V dropped 6 bases and J dropped 7; count of bases not matched to a gene: 13. The V gene's germline CDR1 is SGHTA and CDR2 FQGNSA. cDNA came from around 0.5 to 1 ug RNA primed by random hexamers. MiXCR, applied by TCRdb to the immunoSEQ multiplex PCR reads, yields one record per CDR3 protein. The data contain 130,000 or so distinct CDR3 sequences, 95% of them singletons. The origin of this receptor is a human donor with multiple sclerosis. The chain carries TRBV7-2 and TRBJ2-2, with 8 bases identical to TRBD2. The sequencing sample was made of CD4+ T cells from PBMCs. The CDR3 spells CASRPGEAGDRGELFF. The CDR3 nucleotides read TGTGCCAGCAGACCCGGGGAAGCGGGGGACCGCGGGGAGCTGTTTTTT.